This TCR beta chain was sequenced in a study of shared clonotypes between healthy human individuals. CDR3 length equals 15 residues. V dropped 9 bases and J dropped 2 bases, with 18 bases sitting between them. Germline values: CDR1 LGHNA, CDR2 YSLEER. Clones were read by immunoSEQ multiplex PCR, and TCRdb kept only the in-frame ones, dropping some. The sample consists of about 960,000 clones, more than 75% of them appearing once. This clone was found a few times. The TCR was taken from a man between 18 and 35 years old in good health. The chain couples TRBV4-3 to TRBJ2-3; TRBD1 or TRBD2 may be the D gene (6 bases each). The source material was memory CD4+ T cells sorted from blood. Subset defined: CD45RA-negative fraction. CDR3 residues: CASAEGGIDTDTQYF. CDR3 nucleotide sequence: TGCGCCAGTGCGGAGGGGGGAATTGACACAGATACGCAGTATTTT.